These 27 T cell receptor beta chains originate from one sample sequenced in a study of high-grade serous ovarian cancer treatment subgroups. Tumor samples were taken before definitive surgery or chemotherapy. Sequencing was performed with immunoSEQ multiplex PCR; in TCRdb, only in-frame clones are kept and a portion is missing. This repertoire shows more than 7,500 clones, approximately 62% found once; its top ten account for approximately 6.2%. Material for sequencing was tumor tissue. These receptors were collected from a human donor with high-grade serous ovarian cancer.

J is TRBJ1-1 and V is TRBV6-6, with D perhaps TRBD1 (5 bases). Per the germline V gene, CDR1 is MNHNY and CDR2 is SVGAGI (reference sequence). Trimming cost V 7 bases and J 4 bases, with 16 bases left between them. The CDR3 totals 14 residues. CDR3 coding DNA: TGTGCCAGCACCCCGGGCAGTGGGGGCACTGAAGCTTTCTTT. Encoded protein: CASTPGSGGTEAFF.

This clone was observed a few times. V gene TRBV11-2 combines with J gene TRBJ2-1; 14 bases line up with TRBD2. Germline V lookup: CDR1 SGHAT, CDR2 FQNNGV. The CDR3 covers 17 residues. Trimming removed 5 bases from V and 5 bases from J; junction bases left unmatched: 8. CDR3 residues: CASSTGLAGVKDNEQFF. For the CDR3, the DNA is TGTGCCAGCAGCACGGGACTAGCGGGAGTAAAGGACAATGAGCAGTTCTTC.

Comment on this clone: The sample has other DNA sequences that encode this CDR3 too. The rearrangement links TRBV28 to TRBJ2-7; D is unresolved. This CDR3 region has 13 residues. Germline V gene sequence: CDR1 MDHEN, CDR2 SYDVKM. The V gene lost 6 bases and the J gene lost 3 bases, with 12 bases spanning the gap. The CDR3 here is CASSRTIHYEQYF. The CDR3 DNA is TGTGCCAGCAGCCGAACCATACACTACGAGCAGTACTTC.

The chain recombines TRBV11-2 with TRBJ1-1, with a tentative D call TRBD1 (6 bases). Germline CDR1 SGHAT, CDR2 FQNNGV. The CDR3 is made up of 15 amino acids. The V end lost 5 bases, the J end lost 5 bases, and 18 bases lay between the germline ends. Here the CDR3 reads CASSPWGGLGTEAFF. CDR3 in DNA: TGTGCCAGCAGCCCTTGGGGGGGGCTGGGAACTGAAGCTTTCTTT.

In its sample, this clone was seen once. V usage is TRBV29-1 and J usage is TRBJ2-7; a weak D match, TRBD1 (5 bases). The germline V gene encodes CDR1 SQVTM and CDR2 ANQGSEA. The CDR3 loop spans 12 amino acids. V dropped 4 bases and J dropped 3 bases, with 10 bases sitting between them. CDR3 nucleotides: TGCAGCGTTGGGCAGGGCAGCTACGAGCAGTACTTC. It translates to CSVGQGSYEQYF.

The V gene is TRBV6-6, the J gene TRBJ2-2; 13 positions agree with TRBD2. Per germline, CDR1 MNHNY and CDR2 SVGAGI (reference sequence). CDR3 length equals 16 residues. V dropped 8 bases and J dropped 6; count of bases not matched to a gene: 9. CDR3 protein: CASFPRTSGSAGELFF. CDR3 sequence (DNA): TGTGCCAGCTTCCCCCGGACTAGCGGGAGCGCCGGGGAGCTGTTTTTT.

By sample share, this clone is medium-sized. The V call is TRBV7-9, the J call TRBJ1-3; D remains ambiguous. The CDR3 loop spans 10 amino acids. Trimming shortened V by 5 bases and J by 6 bases, and 2 bases separated the two germline ends. The germline CDR1 and CDR2 sequences are SEHNR and FQNEAQ (reference sequence). The CDR3 spells CASSANTIYF. CDR3 in DNA: TGTGCCAGCAGCGCAAACACCATATATTTT.

This clone came up a few times. J is TRBJ1-5 and V is TRBV4-3; D is unresolved. The germline gives CDR1 LGHNA, CDR2 YSLEER. Trimming shortened V by 10 bases and J by 0 bases, and 13 bases separated the two germline ends. This CDR3 is built from 14 residues. The CDR3 is CAIIVGYSNQPQHF. DNA for the CDR3: TGCGCCATCATAGTAGGGTATAGCAATCAGCCCCAGCATTTT.

The chain couples TRBV19 to TRBJ1-2; tentative D call: TRBD1 (6 bases). Between the trimmed V and J ends, which lost 5 bases and 8 bases, there was a span of 12 bases. Germline V gives CDR1 LNHDA, CDR2 SQIVND (reference sequence). CDR3 size: 12 residues. The CDR3 loop is CASSLGGTGYTF. CDR3 nucleotide sequence: TGTGCCAGTAGTTTAGGGGGAACAGGCTACACCTTC. Full variable domain (missing parts from reference TRBV19 and TRBJ1-2): DGGITQSPKYLFRKEGQNVTLSCEQNLNHDAMYWYRQDPGQGLRLIYYSQIVNDFQKGDIAEGYSVSREKKESFPLTVTSAQKNPTAFYLCASSLGGTGYTFGSGTRLTVV.

This chain connects TRBV27 to TRBJ1-2, with unresolved D. The V gene lost 3 bases and the J gene lost 3 bases, with 8 bases spanning the gap. Looked up from germline, CDR1 is MNHEY and CDR2 is SMNVEV (reference sequence). The CDR3 has 13 amino acids. The CDR3 coding sequence is TGTGCCAGCAGTTTGGGGAATTACTATGGCTACACCTTC. It translates to CASSLGNYYGYTF.

This chain links TRBV28 with TRBJ2-7, with 8 bases matching TRBD1. The CDR3 has 14 amino acids. Trimming at V came to 4 bases and at J to 1 base, leaving 3 bases not matched to a gene. The germline gives CDR1 MDHEN, CDR2 SYDVKM. CDR3 loop: CASSSRTGSYEQYF. For the CDR3, the DNA is TGTGCCAGCAGTTCACGGACAGGGTCCTACGAGCAGTACTTC.

This sequence joins TRBV28 and TRBJ2-1; D possibly corresponds to TRBD1 (6 bases). The CDR3 has 13 amino acids. Trimming cost V 8 bases and J 4 bases, with 12 bases left between them. Looked up from germline, CDR1 is MDHEN and CDR2 is SYDVKM. CDR3 in DNA: TGTGCCAGCTTGGGGACACCATACAATGAGCAGTTCTTC. As protein: CASLGTPYNEQFF. Full variable domain (missing parts from reference TRBV28 and TRBJ2-1): DVKVTQSSRYLVKRTGEKVFLECVQDMDHENMFWYRQDPGLGLRLIYFSYDVKMKEKGDIPEGYSVSREKKERFSLILESASTNQTSMYLCASLGTPYNEQFFGPGTRLTVL.

This clone was counted between two and nine times. The rearrangement uses TRBV19 and TRBJ1-5; D gene uncertain. This CDR3 spans 17 amino acids. V lost 5 bases and J 0 bases, leaving 17 bases between the germline ends. Germline CDR1 reads LNHDA; CDR2 reads SQIVND (reference sequence). The DNA of the CDR3 is TGTGCCAGTAGTCCCAGATCCCGCGGGAATAGCAATCAGCCCCAGCATTTT. It encodes CASSPRSRGNSNQPQHF.

CDR3 amino acids: CASSVSGLDYGYTF. DNA of the CDR3: TGTGCCAGCAGTGTCTCTGGGTTGGACTATGGCTACACCTTC. The chain links TRBV6-5 to TRBJ1-2; no clear D gene. V was cut by 5 bases and J by 3 bases, with 13 bases left in between. The CDR3 has 14 amino acids. Germline CDR1 is MNHEY and CDR2 is SVGAGI.

This clone occurred a few times. This chain uses TRBV2 with TRBJ2-7; D is uncertain. There are 15 residues in the CDR3. The germline V and J ends were trimmed by 6 bases and 0 bases, with 15 bases remaining between them. Looked up from germline, CDR1 is SNHLY and CDR2 is FYNNEI. The CDR3: CASRAVDGNSYEQYF. Written as DNA, the CDR3 is TGTGCCAGCAGAGCCGTGGACGGAAACTCCTACGAGCAGTACTTC.

The gene calls are TRBV2 and TRBJ2-1; 14 positions agree with TRBD2. CDR3 size: 18 residues. Germline assignment: CDR1 SNHLY and CDR2 FYNNEI. Trimming removed 0 bases from V and 3 bases from J; junction bases left unmatched: 4. This CDR3 reads CASSEAGLAGASYNEQFF. The CDR3 DNA sequence: TGTGCCAGCAGTGAAGCGGGACTAGCGGGAGCAAGCTACAATGAGCAGTTCTTC. The full variable domain, rest sourced from reference TRBV2 and TRBJ2-1, is EPEVTQTPSHQVTQMGQEVILRCVPISNHLYFYWYRQILGQKVEFLVSFYNNEISEKSEIFDDQFSVERPDGSNFTLKIRSTKLEDSAMYFCASSEAGLAGASYNEQFFGPGTRLTVL.

The chain employs TRBV5-3 and TRBJ1-2, with TRBD1 matching over 8 bases. TRBV5-3 is reported as an ORF; its role is uncertain. Losses at the gene ends were 8 bases for V and 0 bases for J; bases not matched to a gene: 6. The length of the CDR3 is 14 residues. CDR3 DNA: TGTGCCAGCACCCTGGACAGGGCTAACTATGGCTACACCTTC. It specifies CASTLDRANYGYTF.

This clone has more than one count but fewer than ten. CDR3 amino acids: CAWSIGATNEKLFF. CDR3 in DNA: TGTGCCTGGAGTATAGGGGCAACTAATGAAAAACTGTTTTTT. This chain connects TRBV30 to TRBJ1-4, with D maybe TRBD1 (5 bases). The V gene's germline CDR1 is GTSNPN and CDR2 SVGIG (reference sequence). The CDR3 has 14 residues. V lost 2 bases and J 0 bases, leaving 7 bases between the germline ends.

This clone was observed once. The rearrangement uses TRBV25-1 and TRBJ2-5; D might be TRBD2 (5 bases). Germline CDR1 MGHDK, CDR2 SYGVNS. CDR3 length equals 15 residues. With 7 bases removed from V and 4 bases from J, the gap between germline ends came to 19 bases. CDR3 region: CASTAGRLDRETQYF. In DNA form, the CDR3 reads TGTGCCAGCACTGCGGGCAGGTTGGATCGAGAGACCCAGTACTTC.

This clone has only a few counts. CDR3 DNA sequence: TGTGCCAGCAGTTTGAGGGGGTGGGAGGAAAAACTGTTTTTT. Residues: CASSLRGWEEKLFF. The rearrangement uses TRBV28 and TRBJ1-4; possibly TRBD1 for D (6 bases). Trimming left V 3 bases short and J 8 bases short, with 13 bases between. CDR1 is MDHEN, CDR2 SYDVKM, per germline. The CDR3 covers 14 residues.

This clone appeared once. Here the CDR3 reads CASSLSSGTQEQFF. In DNA, the CDR3 is TGCGCCAGCAGCCTGAGTAGCGGGACCCAGGAGCAGTTCTTC. The chain joins TRBV5-1 to TRBJ2-1; 8 nucleotides match TRBD2. Germline assignment: CDR1 SGHRS and CDR2 YFSETQ. Trimming cost V 4 bases and J 10 bases; bases outside gene matches: 10. CDR3 size: 14 residues.

A few counts support this clone. The V and J genes are TRBV27 and TRBJ1-1; D uncertain. The CDR3 has 14 amino acids. Germline CDR1 and CDR2: MNHEY and SMNVEV (reference sequence). V was trimmed by 5 bases and J by 1 base, leaving 11 bases between them. The CDR3: CASSMTYRNTEAFF. Written as DNA, the CDR3 is TGTGCCAGCAGTATGACATACAGGAACACTGAAGCTTTCTTT.

This chain links TRBV10-2 with TRBJ2-5, with TRBD2 identical over 8 bases. TRBJ2-7 explains the end of the DNA better; the J call may be wrong. This CDR3 is built from 14 residues. Germline V gives CDR1 WSHSY, CDR2 SAAADI. CDR3 region: CAITIAGQPYEQYF. The CDR3 DNA reads TGCGCCATTACAATAGCGGGACAACCCTACGAGCAGTACTTC.

The chain joins TRBV6-6 to TRBJ2-7; a weak D match, TRBD1 (5 bases). Germline V gene sequence: CDR1 MNHNY, CDR2 SVGAGI (reference sequence). This CDR3 spans 13 amino acids. V was clipped by 5 bases and J by 1 base, with 9 bases between them. Here the CDR3 DNA reads TGTGCCAGCAGTCTTGGACATTCCTACGAGCAGTACTTC. It codes for CASSLGHSYEQYF.

The V and J genes are TRBV27 and TRBJ2-6, with D uncertain. Trimming took 4 bases from V and 0 from J, leaving 13 bases between them. CDR1 is MNHEY and CDR2 is SMNVEV in the germline V gene (reference sequence). The length of the CDR3 is 17 residues. The CDR3 bases are TGTGCCAGCAGTTCCCGCCGGGTAAGCTCTGGGGCCAACGTCCTGACTTTC. It specifies CASSSRRVSSGANVLTF.

This rearrangement joins TRBV6-1 to TRBJ2-7, with D possibly called TRBD1 or TRBD2 (5 bases each). The CDR3 has 13 amino acids. Trimming cost V 4 bases and J 5 bases, with 12 bases left between them. Germline CDR1 is MNHNS and CDR2 is SASEGT. CDR3 protein: CASSGVEGHEQYF. For the CDR3, the DNA is TGTGCCAGCAGTGGGGTTGAGGGGCACGAGCAGTACTTC.

This chain connects TRBV7-2 to TRBJ2-5, with D perhaps TRBD1 (5 bases). The ends were cut back, 7 bases at V and 5 bases at J, with 14 bases in the middle. The CDR3 runs 13 residues. CDR1 is SGHTA and CDR2 is FQGNSA in the germline V gene. The CDR3 loop is CASKNTGSETQYF. Here the CDR3 DNA reads TGTGCCAGCAAGAATACAGGCTCGGAGACCCAGTACTTC.